This T cell receptor beta chain appears in the sequencing data of a study of blood T cell repertoires in COVID-19. In the study overall: Specimens from acute and convalescent COVID-19 originated in the United States, Italy and Spain. T cells, B-cell-depleted T cells, or PBMCs provided the cDNA or gDNA that served as material.

Only in-frame clones appear in the TCRdb table, and some are missing; sequencing was by immunoSEQ multiplex PCR. The table shows hundreds of thousands of clones, with approximately 85% occurring only once. Participant ages covered about 18 to 95 years across about two dozen US areas. Categorization into cohorts depended on clinical history that participants reported. Germline-derived CDR1 and CDR2 are KGHSH and LQKENI. Trimming took 0 bases from V and 8 from J, leaving 7 bases between them. This CDR3 is built from 12 residues. The receptor was derived from a woman aged 40 to 50 with acute COVID-19. The sample consisted of PBMCs or T cells enriched from blood (not recorded which). The V and J genes are TRBV18 and TRBJ1-1, with TRBD1 as a possible D gene (6 bases). DNA of the CDR3: TGTGCCAGCTCACCACCAAGGGGGGAAGCTTTCTTT. Translated: CASSPPRGEAFF. Full variable domain (remainder filled in from reference TRBV18 and TRBJ1-1): NAGVMQNPRHLVRRRGQEARLRCSPMKGHSHVYWYRQLPEEGLKFMVYLQKENIIDESGMPKERFSAEFPKEGPSILRIQQVVRGDSAAYFCASSPPRGEAFFGQGTRLTVV.